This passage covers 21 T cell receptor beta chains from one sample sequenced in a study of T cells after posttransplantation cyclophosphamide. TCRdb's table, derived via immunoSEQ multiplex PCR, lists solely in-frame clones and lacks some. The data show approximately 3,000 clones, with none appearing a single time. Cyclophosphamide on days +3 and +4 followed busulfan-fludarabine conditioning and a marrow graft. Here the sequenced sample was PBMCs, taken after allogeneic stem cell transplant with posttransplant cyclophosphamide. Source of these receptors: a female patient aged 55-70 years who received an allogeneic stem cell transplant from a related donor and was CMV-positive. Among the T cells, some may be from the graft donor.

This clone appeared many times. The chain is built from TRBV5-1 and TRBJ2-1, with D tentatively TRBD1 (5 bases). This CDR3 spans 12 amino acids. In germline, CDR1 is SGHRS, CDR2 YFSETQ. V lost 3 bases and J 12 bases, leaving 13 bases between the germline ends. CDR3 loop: CASSSTRESQFF. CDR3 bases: TGCGCCAGCAGCTCGACCAGGGAATCGCAGTTCTTC.

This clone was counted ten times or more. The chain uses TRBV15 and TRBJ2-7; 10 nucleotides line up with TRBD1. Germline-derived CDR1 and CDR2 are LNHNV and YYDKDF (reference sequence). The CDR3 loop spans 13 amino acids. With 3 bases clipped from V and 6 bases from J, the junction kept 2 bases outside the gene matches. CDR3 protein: CATSRGDRGEQYF. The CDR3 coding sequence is TGTGCCACCAGCAGGGGGGACAGGGGCGAGCAGTACTTC.

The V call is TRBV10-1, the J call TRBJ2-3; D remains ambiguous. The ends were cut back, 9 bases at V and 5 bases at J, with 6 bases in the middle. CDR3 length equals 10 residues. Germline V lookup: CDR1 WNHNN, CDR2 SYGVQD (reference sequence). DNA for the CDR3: TGCGCCAGTCAGTTAGATACGCAGTATTTT. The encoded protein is CASQLDTQYF.

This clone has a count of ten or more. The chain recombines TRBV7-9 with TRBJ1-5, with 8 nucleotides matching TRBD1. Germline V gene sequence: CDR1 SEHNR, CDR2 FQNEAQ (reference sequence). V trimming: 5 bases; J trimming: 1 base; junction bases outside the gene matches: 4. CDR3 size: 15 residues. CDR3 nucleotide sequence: TGTGCCAGCAGCCCTGGGACAGGAAGCAATCAGCCCCAGCATTTT. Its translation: CASSPGTGSNQPQHF.

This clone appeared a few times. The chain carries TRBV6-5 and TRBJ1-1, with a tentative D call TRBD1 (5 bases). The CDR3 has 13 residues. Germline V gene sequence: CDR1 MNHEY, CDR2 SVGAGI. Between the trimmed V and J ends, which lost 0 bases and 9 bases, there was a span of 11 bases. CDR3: CASSYSLGTQAFF. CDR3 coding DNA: TGTGCCAGCAGTTACTCGTTGGGGACTCAAGCTTTCTTT.

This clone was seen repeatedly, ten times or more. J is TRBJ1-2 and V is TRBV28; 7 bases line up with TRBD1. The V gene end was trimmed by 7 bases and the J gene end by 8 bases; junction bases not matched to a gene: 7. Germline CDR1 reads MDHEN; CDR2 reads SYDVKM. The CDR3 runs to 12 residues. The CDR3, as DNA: TGTGCCAGCAATAAACAGGGGAACGGCTACACCTTC. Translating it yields CASNKQGNGYTF.

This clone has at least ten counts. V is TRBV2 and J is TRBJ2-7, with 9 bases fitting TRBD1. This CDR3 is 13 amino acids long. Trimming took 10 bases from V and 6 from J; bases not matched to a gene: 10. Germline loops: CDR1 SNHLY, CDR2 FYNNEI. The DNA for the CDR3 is TGTGCCACCGAGGGGACAGGGTCCCTCGAGCAGTACTTC. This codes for CATEGTGSLEQYF.

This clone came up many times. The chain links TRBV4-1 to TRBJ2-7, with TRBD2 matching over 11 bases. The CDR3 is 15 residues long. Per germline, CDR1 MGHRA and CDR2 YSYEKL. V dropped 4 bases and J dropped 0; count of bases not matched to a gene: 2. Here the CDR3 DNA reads TGCGCCAGCAGCCTAGCGGGGGGGCGCTCCTACGAGCAGTACTTC. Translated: CASSLAGGRSYEQYF.

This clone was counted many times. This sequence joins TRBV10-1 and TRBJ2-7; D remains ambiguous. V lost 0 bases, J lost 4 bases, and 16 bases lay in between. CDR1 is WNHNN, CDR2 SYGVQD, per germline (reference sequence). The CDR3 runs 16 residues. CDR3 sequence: CASSESDDFQYYEQYF. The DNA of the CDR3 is TGCGCCAGCAGTGAGTCGGATGACTTCCAGTATTACGAGCAGTACTTC.

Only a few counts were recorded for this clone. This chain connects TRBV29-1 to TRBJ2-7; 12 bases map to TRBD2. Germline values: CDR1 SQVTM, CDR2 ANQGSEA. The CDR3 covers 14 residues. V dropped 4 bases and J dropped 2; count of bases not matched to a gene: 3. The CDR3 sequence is CSVGTSGITYEQYF. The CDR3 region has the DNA TGCAGCGTTGGGACTAGCGGGATCACCTACGAGCAGTACTTC.

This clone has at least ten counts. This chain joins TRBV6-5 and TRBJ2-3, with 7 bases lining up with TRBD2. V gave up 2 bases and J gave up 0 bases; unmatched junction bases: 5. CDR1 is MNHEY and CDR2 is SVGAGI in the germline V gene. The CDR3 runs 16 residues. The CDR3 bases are TGTGCCAGCAGTTACGAGCGGGATAAGAGCACAGATACGCAGTATTTT. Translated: CASSYERDKSTDTQYF.

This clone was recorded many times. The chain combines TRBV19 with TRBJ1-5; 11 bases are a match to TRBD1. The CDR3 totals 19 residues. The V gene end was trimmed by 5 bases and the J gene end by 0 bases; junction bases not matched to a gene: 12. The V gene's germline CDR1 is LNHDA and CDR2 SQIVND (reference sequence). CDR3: CASSGRDRGIGDSNQPQHF. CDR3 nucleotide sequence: TGTGCCAGTAGTGGCCGGGACAGGGGGATCGGGGATAGCAATCAGCCCCAGCATTTT.

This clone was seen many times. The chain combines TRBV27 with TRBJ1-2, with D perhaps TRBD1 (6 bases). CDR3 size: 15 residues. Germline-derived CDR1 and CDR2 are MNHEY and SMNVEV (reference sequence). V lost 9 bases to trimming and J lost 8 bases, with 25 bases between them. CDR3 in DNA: TGTGCCAGTGGGGACATTGTCCAACAAACGAAAGGCTACACCTTC. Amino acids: CASGDIVQQTKGYTF.

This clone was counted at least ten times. For the CDR3, the DNA is TGTGCCAGCAGTCGGACAGAGAATGGGGCCAACGTCCTGACTTTC. Its translation: CASSRTENGANVLTF. V and J are TRBV12-3 or TRBV12-4 and TRBJ2-6; tentative D call: TRBD1 (6 bases). The CDR3 loop spans 15 amino acids. The V and J ends lost 5 bases and 3 bases respectively, with 11 bases between them.

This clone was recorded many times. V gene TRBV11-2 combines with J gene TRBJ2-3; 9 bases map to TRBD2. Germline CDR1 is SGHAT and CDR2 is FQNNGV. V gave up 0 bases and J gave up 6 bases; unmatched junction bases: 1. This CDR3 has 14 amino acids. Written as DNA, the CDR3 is TGTGCCAGCAGCTTAGATACTAGCGGGGATACGCAGTATTTT. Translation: CASSLDTSGDTQYF.

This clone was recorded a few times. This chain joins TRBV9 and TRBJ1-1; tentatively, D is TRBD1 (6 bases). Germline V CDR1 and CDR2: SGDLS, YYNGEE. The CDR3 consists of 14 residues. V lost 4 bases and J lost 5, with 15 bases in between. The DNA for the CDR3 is TGTGCCAGCAGCTCAGACGGGGGGCGGACTGAAGCTTTCTTT. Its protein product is CASSSDGGRTEAFF.

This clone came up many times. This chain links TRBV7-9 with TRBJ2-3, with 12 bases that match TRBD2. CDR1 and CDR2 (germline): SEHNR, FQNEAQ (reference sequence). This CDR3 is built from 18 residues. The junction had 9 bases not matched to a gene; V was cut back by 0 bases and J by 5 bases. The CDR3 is CASSLAVASGGARDTQYF. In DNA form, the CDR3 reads TGTGCCAGCAGCTTAGCGGTGGCTAGCGGGGGGGCAAGAGATACGCAGTATTTT.

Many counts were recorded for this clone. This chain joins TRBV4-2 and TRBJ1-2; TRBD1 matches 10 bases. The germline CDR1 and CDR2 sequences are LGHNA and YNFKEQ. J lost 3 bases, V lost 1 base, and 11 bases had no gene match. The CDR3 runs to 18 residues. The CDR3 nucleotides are TGTGCCAGCAGCCAAGTCCCGGGACAGGGGCCCTACTACTATGGCTACACCTTC. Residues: CASSQVPGQGPYYYGYTF.

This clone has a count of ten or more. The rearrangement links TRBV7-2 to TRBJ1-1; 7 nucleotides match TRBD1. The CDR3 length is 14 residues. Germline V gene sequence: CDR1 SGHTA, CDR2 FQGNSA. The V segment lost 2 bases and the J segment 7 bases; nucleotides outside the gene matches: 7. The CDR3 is CASSLKGAGGEAFF. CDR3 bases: TGTGCCAGCAGCTTAAAGGGGGCGGGAGGTGAAGCTTTCTTT.

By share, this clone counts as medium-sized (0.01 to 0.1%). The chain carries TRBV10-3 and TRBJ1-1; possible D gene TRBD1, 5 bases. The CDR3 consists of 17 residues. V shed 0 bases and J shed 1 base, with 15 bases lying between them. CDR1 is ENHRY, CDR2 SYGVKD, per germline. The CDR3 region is CAISESIVRQPNTEAFF. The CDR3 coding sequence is TGTGCCATCAGTGAGTCGATAGTAAGACAGCCGAACACTGAAGCTTTCTTT.

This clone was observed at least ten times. CDR3 bases: TGTGCCAGCAGCGGTCAGGATAAGGGCTACACCTTC. The encoded protein is CASSGQDKGYTF. The chain couples TRBV5-4 to TRBJ1-2; D not certain. The germline gives CDR1 SGHNT, CDR2 YYREEE (reference sequence). Trimming cost V 4 bases and J 8 bases, with 12 bases left between them. CDR3 size: 12 residues.